Presented here are 32 T cell receptor beta chains from one specimen sequenced in a study of cytomegalovirus exposure and HLA in healthy donors. Use of 60 Vbeta and 13 Jbeta primers characterized the PCR. Method: immunoSEQ multiplex PCR; TCRdb's copy keeps in-frame clones and lacks some. The sample lists about 130,000 clones, roughly four fifths seen once, with around 2% in the top ten. The sequenced sample was PBMCs. These receptors came from a woman in her forties or fifties in good health and CMV-seronegative.

CDR3 DNA: TGTGCCAGTAGTACCAGCGGAGGGCCCTACGAGCAGTACTTC. Translated: CASSTSGGPYEQYF. The chain carries TRBV19 and TRBJ2-7; D is perhaps TRBD2 (6 bases). The CDR3 sequence is 14 residues long. The V end was cut by 4 bases, the J end by 2 bases, with 12 bases between. CDR1 is LNHDA, CDR2 SQIVND, per germline (reference sequence).

The CDR3 reads CASSPQGYTEAFF. The CDR3 DNA reads as TGTGCCAGCAGCCCCCAGGGTTACACTGAAGCTTTCTTT. The gene calls are TRBV6-5 and TRBJ1-1; D is possibly TRBD1 (5 bases). V was cut by 6 bases and J by 3 bases, with 11 bases left in between. This CDR3 region has 13 residues. Germline CDR1 MNHEY, CDR2 SVGAGI.

This clone was counted a few times. The chain carries TRBV7-9 and TRBJ1-5; unclear D gene. With 4 bases removed from V and 5 bases from J, the gap between germline ends came to 9 bases. The germline CDR1 and CDR2 sequences are SEHNR and FQNEAQ (reference sequence). This CDR3 comprises 13 residues. The CDR3 DNA reads TGTGCCAGCAGCTCAGACACCTATCAGCCCCAGCATTTT. Protein sequence: CASSSDTYQPQHF.

The chain combines TRBV6-1 with TRBJ1-5; weak D call: TRBD1 (6 bases). The CDR3 consists of 15 residues. V was shortened by 6 bases and J by 6 bases, with 18 bases between the two germline ends. Germline V gene data show CDR1 as MNHNS and CDR2 as SASEGT. The CDR3 sequence: CASSGKQGTGQPQHF. The DNA of the CDR3 is TGTGCCAGCAGCGGCAAGCAGGGGACGGGTCAGCCCCAGCATTTT.

This clone was seen once. CDR3: CASTITSGRETQYF. The CDR3 nucleotides read TGCGCCAGCACCATTACTAGCGGGAGGGAGACCCAGTACTTC. The chain links TRBV5-1 to TRBJ2-5; 12 nucleotides agree with TRBD2. Germline assignment: CDR1 SGHRS and CDR2 YFSETQ. The V segment lost 6 bases and the J segment 5 bases; nucleotides outside the gene matches: 5. The CDR3 spans 14 residues. The full variable domain, completed using reference TRBV5-1 and TRBJ2-5, is KAGVTQTPRYLIKTRGQQVTLSCSPISGHRSVSWYQQTPGQGLQFLFEYFSETQRNKGNFPGRFSGRQFSNSRSEMNVSTLELGDSALYLCASTITSGRETQYFGPGTRLLVL.

Only one count was recorded for this clone. V usage is TRBV6-1 and J usage is TRBJ2-7; D is unclear. The CDR3 has 14 amino acids. Looked up from germline, CDR1 is MNHNS and CDR2 is SASEGT. V was clipped by 4 bases and J by 6 bases, with 16 bases between them. The CDR3 protein is CASSAVGLGSEQYF. The CDR3 nucleotides read TGTGCCAGCAGTGCCGTGGGTTTGGGCTCCGAGCAGTACTTC.

This chain uses TRBV15 with TRBJ1-1, with D maybe TRBD1 (5 bases). The CDR3 has 15 residues. Germline lookup yields CDR1 LNHNV and CDR2 YYDKDF (reference sequence). The germline V and J ends were trimmed by 0 bases and 3 bases, with 11 bases remaining between them. This CDR3 reads CATSRDGRAYTEAFF. The CDR3 DNA reads as TGTGCCACCAGCAGAGATGGCAGGGCTTACACTGAAGCTTTCTTT.

This clone was counted only a few times. This chain connects TRBV28 to TRBJ1-5, with TRBD1 matching over 8 bases. CDR1 MDHEN and CDR2 SYDVKM come from the germline V gene. The CDR3 is 17 residues long. V shed 8 bases, J shed 2 bases, and the junction held 14 bases outside the gene matches. The CDR3 bases are TGTGCCAGCGGCCAGACTCCAGGGGGCGTTGGCAATCAGCCCCAGCATTTT. It translates to CASGQTPGGVGNQPQHF.

To note about this clone: One end of the junction is discordant with germline, which a read error may explain. Other DNA sequences from this sample encode an identical CDR3 as well. The J gene is TRBJ1-1, the V gene TRBV6-5; maybe TRBD1 (6 bases). The germline gives CDR1 MNHEY, CDR2 SVGAGI. The CDR3 runs 11 residues. In DNA, the CDR3 is TGTGCCAGCAGCAGGGACACGGAAGCTTTCTTT. This sequence encodes CASSRDTEAFF.

The V call is TRBV7-9, the J call TRBJ2-3; no definite D call. Trimming shortened V by 0 bases and J by 0 bases, and 10 bases separated the two germline ends. Germline assignment: CDR1 SEHNR and CDR2 FQNEAQ (reference sequence). This CDR3 is built from 16 residues. The CDR3 reads CASSLASPFSTDTQYF. CDR3 DNA: TGTGCCAGCAGCTTAGCGAGCCCCTTTAGCACAGATACGCAGTATTTT.

The chain joins TRBV7-2 to TRBJ1-4; D might be TRBD1 (5 bases). The length of the CDR3 is 14 residues. Trimming took 4 bases from V and 8 from J, leaving 14 bases between them. Germline-derived CDR1 and CDR2 are SGHTA and FQGNSA. CDR3 residues: CASSWRGPGEKLFF. The CDR3 nucleotides are TGTGCCAGCAGCTGGAGGGGCCCCGGAGAAAAACTGTTTTTT.

This clone was observed a single time. The chain carries TRBV27 and TRBJ2-7, with 9 bases identical to TRBD1. The CDR3 runs 16 residues. Germline V gene sequence: CDR1 MNHEY, CDR2 SMNVEV (reference sequence). V lost 5 bases and J lost 3; bases outside the gene matches: 11. In DNA form, the CDR3 reads TGTGCCAGCAGTGCTACCGGGACAGGGAACGTCTACGAGCAGTACTTC. Its protein is CASSATGTGNVYEQYF.

The J gene is TRBJ2-3, the V gene TRBV7-2; the match to TRBD1 covers 8 bases. The CDR3 contains 17 residues. Trimming took 0 bases from V and 1 from J; bases not matched to a gene: 6. Germline-derived CDR1 and CDR2 are SGHTA and FQGNSA. This CDR3 is CASSLALNRGGTDTQYF. The DNA for the CDR3 is TGTGCCAGCAGCTTAGCCCTGAACAGGGGGGGCACAGATACGCAGTATTTT. Supplemented by reference TRBV7-2 and TRBJ2-3, the full variable domain reads GAGVSQSPSNKVTEKGKDVELRCDPISGHTALYWYRQSLGQGLEFLIYFQGNSAPDKSGLPSDRFSAERTGGSVSTLTIQRTQQEDSAVYLCASSLALNRGGTDTQYFGPGTRLTVL.

Here the CDR3 reads CASSPLGQRNEQFF. The CDR3, as DNA: TGTGCCAGCTCACCACTGGGACAAAGGAATGAGCAGTTCTTC. V and J are TRBV18 and TRBJ2-1; maybe TRBD1 (6 bases). Trimming removed 1 base at V and 7 bases at J, with 11 bases between. Germline V gene lookup returns CDR1 KGHSH and CDR2 LQKENI. There are 14 residues in the CDR3.

V usage is TRBV7-8 and J usage is TRBJ2-1, with 12 bases lining up with TRBD2. This CDR3 comprises 17 residues. The junction had 14 bases not matched to a gene; V was cut back by 5 bases and J by 9 bases. The germline V gene encodes CDR1 SGHVS and CDR2 FQNEAQ. CDR3 amino acids: CASSPRELAGGPGEQFF. CDR3 bases: TGTGCCAGCAGCCCTCGAGAGCTAGCGGGAGGGCCAGGTGAGCAGTTCTTC.

The chain has TRBV5-4 and TRBJ2-3, with D possibly TRBD2 on 7 matching bases. The CDR3 has 16 residues. Germline V gives CDR1 SGHNT, CDR2 YYREEE (reference sequence). V dropped 4 bases and J dropped 4 bases, with 19 bases sitting between them. CDR3 in amino acids: CASSPPPRGGSDTQYF. CDR3 DNA: TGTGCCAGCAGCCCGCCGCCCAGGGGAGGGTCAGATACGCAGTATTTT.

The rearrangement joins TRBV5-1 to TRBJ1-1, with 7 bases matching TRBD1. There are 13 residues in the CDR3. CDR1 is SGHRS, CDR2 YFSETQ, per germline. J gave up 7 bases and V 0 bases, and 3 bases lay outside the gene matches. CDR3 protein: CASSLDRGDEAFF. The CDR3 nucleotides read TGCGCCAGCAGCTTGGACAGGGGAGATGAAGCTTTCTTT. The whole variable domain, remainder taken from reference TRBV5-1 and TRBJ1-1, is KAGVTQTPRYLIKTRGQQVTLSCSPISGHRSVSWYQQTPGQGLQFLFEYFSETQRNKGNFPGRFSGRQFSNSRSEMNVSTLELGDSALYLCASSLDRGDEAFFGQGTRLTVV.

As DNA, the CDR3 is TGTGCCAGCAGTGAATCCCACAGGGGCACTGAAGCTTTCTTT. It translates to CASSESHRGTEAFF. The genes are TRBV2 and TRBJ1-1, with 7 bases aligning to TRBD1. CDR3 length: 14 residues. Per the germline V gene, CDR1 is SNHLY and CDR2 is FYNNEI. The V segment lost 2 bases and the J segment 4 bases; nucleotides outside the gene matches: 4. The variable domain in full, completed from reference TRBV2 and TRBJ1-1, reads EPEVTQTPSHQVTQMGQEVILRCVPISNHLYFYWYRQILGQKVEFLVSFYNNEISEKSEIFDDQFSVERPDGSNFTLKIRSTKLEDSAMYFCASSESHRGTEAFFGQGTRLTVV.

This clone was seen more than once but under ten times. This chain connects TRBV7-8 to TRBJ1-3, with a weak D call TRBD1 (5 bases). CDR3 length: 17 residues. Trimming pared 5 bases from V and 0 bases from J, leaving 17 bases between. The germline CDR1 and CDR2 sequences are SGHVS and FQNEAQ. CDR3: CASSPGWTTNSGNTIYF. CDR3 in DNA: TGTGCCAGCAGCCCGGGCTGGACAACCAACTCTGGAAACACCATATATTTT.

For this clone: The junction does not match germline at one end; this may be a read error. The chain links TRBV7-7 to TRBJ2-5, with D maybe TRBD2 (5 bases). Germline loops: CDR1 SSHAT, CDR2 FNYEAQ (reference sequence). The CDR3 consists of 18 residues. As DNA, the CDR3 is TGTGCTAGCAGCTTAGACCCGCGGTTGAGGGCCACTTTGGAGACCCAGTACTTC. Translating gives CASSLDPRLRATLETQYF.

The chain has TRBV7-9 and TRBJ2-7, with TRBD1 identical over 8 bases. Germline V gives CDR1 SEHNR, CDR2 FQNEAQ (reference sequence). This CDR3 is 16 amino acids long. After removal of 5 bases from V and 3 bases from J, the junction contained 12 bases not matched to a gene. CDR3 residues: CASSRRTGFEGYEQYF. DNA of the CDR3: TGTGCCAGCAGCCGACGGACAGGGTTTGAGGGCTACGAGCAGTACTTC.

The V call is TRBV27, the J call TRBJ1-4; D not certain. The CDR3 loop spans 13 amino acids. Trimming stripped 4 bases from V and 0 bases from J, with 3 bases between. In germline, CDR1 is MNHEY, CDR2 SMNVEV (reference sequence). The CDR3 bases are TGTGCCAGCAGTTCTGCAACTAATGAAAAACTGTTTTTT. It codes for CASSSATNEKLFF.

V gene TRBV7-2 combines with J gene TRBJ1-2, with D possibly being TRBD1 (5 bases). Germline V gene lookup returns CDR1 SGHTA and CDR2 FQGNSA. V lost 6 bases and J lost 8, with 16 bases in between. This CDR3 spans 13 amino acids. CDR3 sequence (DNA): TGTGCCAGCAGTTCTACCAGGCGGGGGGGCTACACCTTC. It codes for CASSSTRRGGYTF. Looking up the rest from reference TRBV7-2 and TRBJ1-2 gives the full variable domain: GAGVSQSPSNKVTEKGKDVELRCDPISGHTALYWYRQSLGQGLEFLIYFQGNSAPDKSGLPSDRFSAERTGGSVSTLTIQRTQQEDSAVYLCASSSTRRGGYTFGSGTRLTVV.

The chain couples TRBV13 to TRBJ1-1; 8 positions match TRBD1. Per germline, CDR1 PRHDT and CDR2 FYEKMQ (reference sequence). This CDR3 is 15 amino acids long. The V and J ends lost 5 bases and 7 bases, in that order; junction bases with no gene match: 12. CDR3: CASSLKPGQGGEAFF. CDR3 DNA sequence: TGTGCCAGCAGCCTGAAGCCCGGACAGGGTGGTGAAGCTTTCTTT.

V and J are TRBV25-1 and TRBJ1-1, with 9 bases identical to TRBD1. Germline V gene data show CDR1 as MGHDK and CDR2 as SYGVNS. The CDR3 sequence is 14 residues long. J lost 0 bases, V lost 7 bases, and 3 bases had no gene match. The CDR3 nucleotides are TGTGCCAGCAACCACAGGGGGCTGAACACTGAAGCTTTCTTT. This sequence encodes CASNHRGLNTEAFF.

This chain connects TRBV7-2 to TRBJ1-1; D gene uncertain. The CDR3 loop spans 13 amino acids. Germline loops: CDR1 SGHTA, CDR2 FQGNSA. Trimming removed 2 bases at V and 4 bases at J, with 8 bases between. Here the CDR3 reads CASSLSGSTEAFF. The CDR3 nucleotides read TGTGCCAGCAGCTTATCGGGGAGCACTGAAGCTTTCTTT.

A few counts support this clone. CDR3 loop: CASSLSRTGFTGELFF. CDR3 sequence (DNA): TGTGCCAGCAGTCTCTCCAGGACAGGGTTCACCGGGGAGCTGTTTTTT. V is TRBV6-4 and J is TRBJ2-2; TRBD1 agrees at 8 bases. V was pared by 5 bases and J by 4 bases, with 9 bases of the junction left unmatched. This CDR3 comprises 16 residues. Germline CDR1 reads MRHNA; CDR2 reads SNTAGT.

This chain joins TRBV6-5 and TRBJ1-3; D not resolved. The CDR3 runs 13 residues. V was pared by 6 bases and J by 0 bases, with 6 bases between. Germline V gene sequence: CDR1 MNHEY, CDR2 SVGAGI. CDR3 protein: CASRKSSGNTIYF. Written as DNA, the CDR3 is TGTGCCAGCAGAAAGAGCTCTGGAAACACCATATATTTT.

The chain employs TRBV9 and TRBJ2-1, with 8 bases identical to TRBD2. The CDR3 loop spans 15 amino acids. Germline V CDR1 and CDR2: SGDLS, YYNGEE. V trimming: 0 bases; J trimming: 7 bases; junction bases outside the gene matches: 6. CDR3 DNA sequence: TGTGCCAGCAGCGTAGGGAGAGCGGGAGAAAATGAGCAGTTCTTC. Its protein is CASSVGRAGENEQFF.

V is TRBV6-6 and J is TRBJ2-5, with 10 bases that match TRBD1. The J call could be wrong; TRBJ2-7 is a better fit for the DNA end. This CDR3 has 14 residues. Germline V CDR1 and CDR2: MNHNY, SVGAGI (reference sequence). The CDR3 is CASSYRDRGYEQYF. CDR3 DNA sequence: TGTGCCAGCAGTTATAGGGACAGGGGTTACGAGCAGTACTTC.

The chain couples TRBV13 to TRBJ1-1, with 11 positions matching TRBD1. The CDR3 is 13 amino acids. Losses at the gene ends were 0 bases for V and 10 bases for J; bases not matched to a gene: 1. Germline CDR1 is PRHDT and CDR2 is FYEKMQ (reference sequence). The DNA for the CDR3 is TGTGCCAGCAGCTTAGGGGACAGGGGGCGAGCTTTCTTT. Translation gives CASSLGDRGRAFF.

J is TRBJ1-2 and V is TRBV27, with TRBD1 matching 8 bases. The CDR3 contains 16 residues. V lost 8 bases to trimming and J lost 7 bases; unmatched junction nucleotides: 18. CDR1 MNHEY and CDR2 SMNVEV come from the germline V gene (reference sequence). The CDR3 is CASGKGTAQGALGYTF. DNA for the CDR3: TGTGCCAGCGGCAAGGGGACAGCCCAGGGGGCTCTTGGCTACACCTTC.